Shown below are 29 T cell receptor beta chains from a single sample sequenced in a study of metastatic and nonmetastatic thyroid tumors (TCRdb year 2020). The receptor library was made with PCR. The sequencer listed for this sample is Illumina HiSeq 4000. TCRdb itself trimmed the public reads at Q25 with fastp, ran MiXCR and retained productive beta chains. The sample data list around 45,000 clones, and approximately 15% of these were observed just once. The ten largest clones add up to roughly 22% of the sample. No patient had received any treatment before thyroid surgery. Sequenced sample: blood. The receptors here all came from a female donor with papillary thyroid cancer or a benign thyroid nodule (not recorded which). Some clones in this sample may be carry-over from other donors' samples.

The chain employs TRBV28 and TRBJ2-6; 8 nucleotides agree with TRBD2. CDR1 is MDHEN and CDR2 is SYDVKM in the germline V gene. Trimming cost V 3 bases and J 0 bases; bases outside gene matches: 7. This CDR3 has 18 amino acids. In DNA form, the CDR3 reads TGTGCCAGCAGTTTGGGGGGACTAGTGTACTCTGGGGCCAACGTCCTGACTTTC. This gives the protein CASSLGGLVYSGANVLTF. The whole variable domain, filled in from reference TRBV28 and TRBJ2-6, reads DVKVTQSSRYLVKRTGEKVFLECVQDMDHENMFWYRQDPGLGLRLIYFSYDVKMKEKGDIPEGYSVSREKKERFSLILESASTNQTSMYLCASSLGGLVYSGANVLTFGAGSRLTVL.

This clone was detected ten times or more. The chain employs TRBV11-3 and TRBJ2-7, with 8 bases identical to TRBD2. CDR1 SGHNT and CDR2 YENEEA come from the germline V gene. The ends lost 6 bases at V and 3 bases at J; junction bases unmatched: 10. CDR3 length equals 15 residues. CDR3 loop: CASSLSSAGVYEQYF. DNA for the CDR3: TGTGCCAGCAGTCTCTCATCAGCGGGGGTCTACGAGCAGTACTTC.

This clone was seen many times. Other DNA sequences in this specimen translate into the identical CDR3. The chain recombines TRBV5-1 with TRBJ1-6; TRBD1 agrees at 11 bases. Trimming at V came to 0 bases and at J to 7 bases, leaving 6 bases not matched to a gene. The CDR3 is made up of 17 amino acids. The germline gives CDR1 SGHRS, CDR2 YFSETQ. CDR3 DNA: TGCGCCAGCAGCTTGGCGGGACAGGGGGGTAGAAATTCACCCCTCCACTTT. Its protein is CASSLAGQGGRNSPLHF.

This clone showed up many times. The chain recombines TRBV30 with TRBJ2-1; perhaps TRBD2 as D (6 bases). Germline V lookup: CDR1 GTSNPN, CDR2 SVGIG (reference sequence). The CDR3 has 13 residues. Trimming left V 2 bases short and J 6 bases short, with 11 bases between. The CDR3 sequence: CAWSRGSTNEQFF. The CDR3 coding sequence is TGTGCCTGGAGTCGGGGGTCAACCAATGAGCAGTTCTTC.

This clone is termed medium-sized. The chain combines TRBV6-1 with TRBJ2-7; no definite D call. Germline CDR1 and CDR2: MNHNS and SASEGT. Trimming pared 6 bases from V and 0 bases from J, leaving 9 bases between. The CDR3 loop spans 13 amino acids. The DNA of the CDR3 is TGTGCCAGCAGCCAAGAGTACTCCTACGAGCAGTACTTC. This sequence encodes CASSQEYSYEQYF.

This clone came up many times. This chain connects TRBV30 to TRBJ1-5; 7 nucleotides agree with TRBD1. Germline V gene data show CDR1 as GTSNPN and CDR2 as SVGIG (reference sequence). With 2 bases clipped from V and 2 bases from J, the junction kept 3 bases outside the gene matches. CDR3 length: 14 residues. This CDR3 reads CAWSWGTGNQPQHF. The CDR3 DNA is TGTGCCTGGAGTTGGGGGACAGGCAATCAGCCCCAGCATTTT.

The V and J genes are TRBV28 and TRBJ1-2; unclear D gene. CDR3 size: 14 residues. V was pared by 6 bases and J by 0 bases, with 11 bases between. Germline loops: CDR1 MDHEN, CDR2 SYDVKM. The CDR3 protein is CASSPLGANYGYTF. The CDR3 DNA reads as TGTGCCAGCAGCCCTCTCGGGGCTAACTATGGCTACACCTTC.

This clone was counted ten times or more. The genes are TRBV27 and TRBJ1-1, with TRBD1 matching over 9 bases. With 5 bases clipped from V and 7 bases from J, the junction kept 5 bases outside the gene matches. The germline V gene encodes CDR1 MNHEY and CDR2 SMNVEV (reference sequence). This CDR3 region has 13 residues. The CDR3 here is CASSPLTGGEAFF. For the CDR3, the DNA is TGTGCCAGCAGTCCCCTGACAGGGGGTGAAGCTTTCTTT.

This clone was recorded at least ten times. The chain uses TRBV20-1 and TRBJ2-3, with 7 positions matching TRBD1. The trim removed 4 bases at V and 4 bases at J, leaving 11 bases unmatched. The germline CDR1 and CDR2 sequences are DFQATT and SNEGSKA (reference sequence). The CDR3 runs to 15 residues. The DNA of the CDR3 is TGCAGTGCTAAGGGCCAGGGGGTCTCCGCAGATACGCAGTATTTT. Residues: CSAKGQGVSADTQYF.

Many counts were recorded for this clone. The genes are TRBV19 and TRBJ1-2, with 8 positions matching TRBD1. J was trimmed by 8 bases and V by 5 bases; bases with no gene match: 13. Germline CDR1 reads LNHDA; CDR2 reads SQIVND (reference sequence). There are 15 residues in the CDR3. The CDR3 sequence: CASSAQAGGAGGYTF. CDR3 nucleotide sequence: TGTGCCAGTAGTGCCCAAGCAGGGGGCGCGGGAGGCTACACCTTC.

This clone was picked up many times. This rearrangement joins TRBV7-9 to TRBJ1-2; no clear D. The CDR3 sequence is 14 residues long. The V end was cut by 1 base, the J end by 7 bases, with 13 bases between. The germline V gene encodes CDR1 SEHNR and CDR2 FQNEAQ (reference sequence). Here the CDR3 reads CASSLEAEAGGYTF. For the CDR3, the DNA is TGTGCCAGCAGCTTAGAGGCGGAGGCGGGTGGCTACACCTTC.

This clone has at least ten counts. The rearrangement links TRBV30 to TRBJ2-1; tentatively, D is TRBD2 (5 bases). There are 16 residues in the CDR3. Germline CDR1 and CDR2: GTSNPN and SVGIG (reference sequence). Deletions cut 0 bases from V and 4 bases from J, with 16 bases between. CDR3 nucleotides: TGTGCCTGGAGTGTACCGGGATTGCCGTCATACAATGAGCAGTTCTTC. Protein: CAWSVPGLPSYNEQFF.

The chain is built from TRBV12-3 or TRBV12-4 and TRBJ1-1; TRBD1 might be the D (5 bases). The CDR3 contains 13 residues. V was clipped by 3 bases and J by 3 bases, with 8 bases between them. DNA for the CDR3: TGTGCCAGCAGTTTCAACAGGTACACTGAAGCTTTCTTT. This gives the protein CASSFNRYTEAFF.

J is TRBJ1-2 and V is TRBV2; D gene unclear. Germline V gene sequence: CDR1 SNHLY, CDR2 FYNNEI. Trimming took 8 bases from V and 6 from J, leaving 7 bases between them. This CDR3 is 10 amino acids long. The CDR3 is CASLGDGYTF. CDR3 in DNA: TGTGCCAGCCTTGGAGATGGCTACACCTTC.

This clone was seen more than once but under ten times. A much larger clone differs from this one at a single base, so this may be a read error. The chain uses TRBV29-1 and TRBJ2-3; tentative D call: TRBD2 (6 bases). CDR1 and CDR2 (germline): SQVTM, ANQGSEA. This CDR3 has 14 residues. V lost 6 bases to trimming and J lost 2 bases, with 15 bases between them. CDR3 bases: TGCAGCGTGCGTGTTAGCGGATCCACAGATACGCAGTATTTT. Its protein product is CSVRVSGSTDTQYF.

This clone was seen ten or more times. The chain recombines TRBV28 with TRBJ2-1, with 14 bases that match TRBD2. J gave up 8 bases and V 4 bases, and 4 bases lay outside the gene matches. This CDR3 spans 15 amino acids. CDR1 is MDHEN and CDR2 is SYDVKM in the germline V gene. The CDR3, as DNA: TGTGCCAGCAGTTCGGGACTAGCGGGAGTCTATGAGCAGTTCTTC. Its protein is CASSSGLAGVYEQFF.

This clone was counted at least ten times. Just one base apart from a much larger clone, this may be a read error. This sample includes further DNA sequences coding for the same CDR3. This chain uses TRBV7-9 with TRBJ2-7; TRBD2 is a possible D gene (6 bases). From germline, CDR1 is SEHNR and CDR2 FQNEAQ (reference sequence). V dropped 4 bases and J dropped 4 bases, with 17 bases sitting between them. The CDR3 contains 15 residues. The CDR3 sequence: CASSSTLAGGYEQYF. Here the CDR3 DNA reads TGTGCCAGCAGCTCTACCCTAGCAGGAGGGTACGAGCAGTACTTC.

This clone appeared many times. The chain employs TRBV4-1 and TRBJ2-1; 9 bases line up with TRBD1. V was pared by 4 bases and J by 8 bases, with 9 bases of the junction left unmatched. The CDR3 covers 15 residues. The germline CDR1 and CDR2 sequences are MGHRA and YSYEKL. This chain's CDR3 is CASSRSGQGTDEQFF. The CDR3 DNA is TGCGCCAGCAGCCGAAGTGGACAGGGGACCGATGAGCAGTTCTTC.

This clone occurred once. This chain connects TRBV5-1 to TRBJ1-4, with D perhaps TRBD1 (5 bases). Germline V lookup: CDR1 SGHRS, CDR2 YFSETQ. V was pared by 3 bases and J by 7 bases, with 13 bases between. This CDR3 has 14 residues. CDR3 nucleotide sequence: TGCGCCAGCAGCTGGGACCCCGAAGGTGAAAAACTGTTTTTT. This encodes CASSWDPEGEKLFF.

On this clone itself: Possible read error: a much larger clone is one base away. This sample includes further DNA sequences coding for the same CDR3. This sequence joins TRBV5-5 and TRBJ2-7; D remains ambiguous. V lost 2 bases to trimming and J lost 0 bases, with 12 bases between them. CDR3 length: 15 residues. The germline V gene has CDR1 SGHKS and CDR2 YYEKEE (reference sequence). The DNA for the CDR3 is TGTGCCAGCAGCTTAGAAGGTGGGGACTCCTACGAGCAGTACTTC. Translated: CASSLEGGDSYEQYF.

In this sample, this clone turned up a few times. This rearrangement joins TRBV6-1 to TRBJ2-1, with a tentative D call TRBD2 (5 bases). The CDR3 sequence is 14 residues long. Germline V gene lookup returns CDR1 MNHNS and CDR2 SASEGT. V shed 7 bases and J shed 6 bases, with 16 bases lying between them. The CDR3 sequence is CASKAGPASNEQFF. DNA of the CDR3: TGTGCCAGCAAGGCGGGCCCGGCTAGCAATGAGCAGTTCTTC.

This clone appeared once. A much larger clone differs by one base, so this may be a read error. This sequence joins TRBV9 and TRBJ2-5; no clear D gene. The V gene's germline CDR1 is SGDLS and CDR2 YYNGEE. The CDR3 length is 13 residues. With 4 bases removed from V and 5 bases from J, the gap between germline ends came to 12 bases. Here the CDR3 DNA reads TGTGCCAGCAGCCAATACGGAATTGAGACCCAGTACTTC. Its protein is CASSQYGIETQYF.

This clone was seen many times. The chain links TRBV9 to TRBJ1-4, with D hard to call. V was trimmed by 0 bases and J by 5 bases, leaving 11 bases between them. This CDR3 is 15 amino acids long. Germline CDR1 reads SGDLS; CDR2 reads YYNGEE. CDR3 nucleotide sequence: TGTGCCAGCAGCGTAGGCAACAGAAACAATGAAAAACTGTTTTTT. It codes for CASSVGNRNNEKLFF.

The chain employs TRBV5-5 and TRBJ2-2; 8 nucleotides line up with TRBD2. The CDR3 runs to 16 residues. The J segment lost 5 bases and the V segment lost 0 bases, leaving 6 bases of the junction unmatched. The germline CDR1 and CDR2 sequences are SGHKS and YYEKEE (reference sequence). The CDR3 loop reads CASSLVSGTVTGELFF. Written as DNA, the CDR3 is TGTGCCAGCAGCTTGGTTAGCGGGACGGTTACCGGGGAGCTGTTTTTT.

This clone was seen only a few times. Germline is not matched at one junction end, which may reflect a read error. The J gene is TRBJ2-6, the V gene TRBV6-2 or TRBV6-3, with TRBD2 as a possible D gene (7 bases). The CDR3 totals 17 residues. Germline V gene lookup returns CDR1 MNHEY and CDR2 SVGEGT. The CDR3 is CASSYGGARSGANVLAF. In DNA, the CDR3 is TGTGCCAGCAGTTACGGGGGGGCAAGATCTGGGGCCAACGTCCTGGCTTTC.

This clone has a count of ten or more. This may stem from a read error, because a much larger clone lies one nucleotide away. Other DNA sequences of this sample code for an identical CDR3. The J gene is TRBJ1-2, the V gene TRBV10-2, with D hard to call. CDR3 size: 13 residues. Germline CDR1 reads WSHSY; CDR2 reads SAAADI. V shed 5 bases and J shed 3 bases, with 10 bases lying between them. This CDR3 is CASSSTGDYGYTF. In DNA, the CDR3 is TGCGCCAGCAGTTCAACGGGCGACTATGGCTACACCTTC.

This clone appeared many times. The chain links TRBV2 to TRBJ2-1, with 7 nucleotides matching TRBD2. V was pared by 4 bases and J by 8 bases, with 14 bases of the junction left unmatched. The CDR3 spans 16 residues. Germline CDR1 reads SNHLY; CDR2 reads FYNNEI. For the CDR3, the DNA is TGTGCCAGCAGTGGGTGGACTAGTTCGATCAGGGATGAGCAGTTCTTC. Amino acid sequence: CASSGWTSSIRDEQFF.

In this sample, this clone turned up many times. CDR3 coding DNA: TGTGCCACCAGTGATTTGAGGGGGGGGGGCAATGAGCAGTTCTTC. Amino acid sequence: CATSDLRGGGNEQFF. The V gene is TRBV24-1, the J gene TRBJ2-1; perhaps TRBD2 as D (7 bases). Looked up from germline, CDR1 is KGHDR and CDR2 is SFDVKD. The CDR3 is 15 amino acids. V was clipped by 0 bases and J by 6 bases, with 11 bases between them.

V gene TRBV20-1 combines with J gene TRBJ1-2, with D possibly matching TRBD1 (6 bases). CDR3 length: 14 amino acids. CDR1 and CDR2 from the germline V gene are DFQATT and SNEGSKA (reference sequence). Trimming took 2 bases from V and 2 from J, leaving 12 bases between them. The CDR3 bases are TGCAGTGCTAGACAGGACAGTATCAACTATGGCTACACCTTC. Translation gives CSARQDSINYGYTF.